In its sample, the clone carrying this T cell receptor beta chain was seen once. As yet, its antigen is unknown. This sample is drawn from a study of T cell repertoires in ileal Crohn's disease. Study as a whole: At surgery, more than 30% of patients smoked, with median disease duration roughly 8.3 years. About half received postoperative treatment, under 14 with thiopurines and 15 to 20 anti-TNF.

Time point noted: inflamed ileum from the surgical specimen. The method was immunoSEQ multiplex PCR; TCRdb's version includes in-frame clones alone and lacks a portion of them. The sample comprises around 8,000 clones, roughly 85% of which are singletons, and approximately 10% rests with the top ten. Trimming stripped 8 bases from V and 0 bases from J, with 8 bases between. Germline V gives CDR1 MNHEY, CDR2 SVGAGI. CDR3 size: 13 residues. Points from the study as a whole: Mucosal expansions were suggested to be mainly CD8 T cells.

Sequencing used ileal tissue. The V and J genes are TRBV6-5 and TRBJ1-3; D uncertain. This clonotype was sampled from an adult with Crohn's disease. DNA for the CDR3: TGTGCCAGCGTAGGCGCCTCTGGAAACACCATATATTTT. Encoded protein: CASVGASGNTIYF.